This entry lists 7 T cell receptor beta chains sequenced from one sample in a study of T cell changes during pregnancy in multiple sclerosis. Some clones are missing from TCRdb's copy, which holds only in-frame ones; the method was immunoSEQ multiplex PCR. The sample consists of some 77,000 clones, around 89% of them appearing once. This material consisted of peripheral blood, taken before pregnancy. The receptors were sampled from a female donor with multiple sclerosis, enrolled in a pregnancy study.

Comments on this clone: This sample includes further DNA sequences coding for the same CDR3. The rearrangement links TRBV7-2 to TRBJ2-7, with TRBD2 identical over 10 bases. The length of the CDR3 is 14 residues. Germline V gene lookup returns CDR1 SGHTA and CDR2 FQGNSA. The junction had 4 bases not matched to a gene; V was cut back by 5 bases and J by 3 bases. CDR3 residues: CASSLSGGSYEQYF. In nucleotides, the CDR3 is TGTGCCAGCAGCCTTAGCGGGGGGAGCTACGAGCAGTACTTC. Full variable domain (rest looked up from reference TRBV7-2 and TRBJ2-7): GAGVSQSPSNKVTEKGKDVELRCDPISGHTALYWYRQSLGQGLEFLIYFQGNSAPDKSGLPSDRFSAERTGGSVSTLTIQRTQQEDSAVYLCASSLSGGSYEQYFGPGTRLTVT.

The chain carries TRBV2 and TRBJ2-1, with TRBD2 matching over 7 bases. This CDR3 is 16 amino acids long. Germline CDR1 SNHLY, CDR2 FYNNEI. After removal of 3 bases from V and 3 bases from J, the junction contained 8 bases not matched to a gene. CDR3 in amino acids: CASSDGRARSYNEQFF. The CDR3 bases are TGTGCCAGCAGTGATGGGAGGGCCAGGAGCTACAATGAGCAGTTCTTC.

The rearrangement joins TRBV2 to TRBJ2-3; D possibly corresponds to TRBD1 (6 bases). The CDR3 totals 14 residues. Germline V gives CDR1 SNHLY, CDR2 FYNNEI. V lost 6 bases and J 2 bases, leaving 12 bases between the germline ends. This CDR3 reads CASSGTLVTDTQYF. The CDR3 nucleotides read TGTGCCAGCAGCGGGACACTCGTCACAGATACGCAGTATTTT.

V gene TRBV5-5 combines with J gene TRBJ1-2, with 8 bases that match TRBD1. This CDR3 comprises 15 residues. Germline V lookup: CDR1 SGHKS, CDR2 YYEKEE (reference sequence). The V and J ends lost 1 base and 7 bases, in that order; junction bases with no gene match: 9. The CDR3 protein is CASSLRPDRDFGYTF. The CDR3, as DNA: TGTGCCAGCAGCTTGCGTCCGGACAGGGATTTTGGCTACACCTTC.

The genes are TRBV7-6 and TRBJ2-1, with a weak D call TRBD2 (6 bases). Germline values: CDR1 SGHVS, CDR2 FNYEAQ. The germline V and J ends were trimmed by 3 bases and 1 base, with 10 bases remaining between them. This CDR3 comprises 15 residues. The CDR3 nucleotides read TGTGCCAGCAGCTTGTCGGGACTTTCCTACAATGAGCAGTTCTTC. It yields the protein CASSLSGLSYNEQFF.

The chain recombines TRBV5-1 with TRBJ1-2; D unclear. In germline, CDR1 is SGHRS, CDR2 YFSETQ. CDR3 length: 15 amino acids. Trimming shortened V by 2 bases and J by 7 bases, and 18 bases separated the two germline ends. CDR3 protein: CASSLQPITPLGYTF. The DNA for the CDR3 is TGCGCCAGCAGCTTACAGCCAATAACGCCCCTTGGCTACACCTTC.

V usage is TRBV7-9 and J usage is TRBJ2-3, with unresolved D. The CDR3 covers 17 residues. Trimming took 1 base from V and 1 from J, leaving 15 bases between them. Germline V gives CDR1 SEHNR, CDR2 FQNEAQ (reference sequence). The DNA of the CDR3 is TGTGCCAGCAGCTTAGGATTAGTTGGTACAGGCACAGATACGCAGTATTTT. Amino acid sequence: CASSLGLVGTGTDTQYF.